The count of the clone carrying this T cell receptor (beta chain) is one. The data were obtained in a study of blood T cell repertoires in COVID-19. Across the whole study: Both acute and convalescent COVID-19 samples were obtained from the United States, Italy and Spain. Sources were T cells, B-cell-depleted T cells, or PBMCs; the material itself was cDNA or gDNA.

As processed by the authors: Estimates of nucleated cell counts were drawn from the amplification of reference gene primers. The assay was immunoSEQ multiplex PCR, and TCRdb's table has in-frame clones only and misses some. Clonal size and the V and J genes are those of that table, whereas D and trimming came from the DNA. The sample shows about 280,000 clones, approximately 90% of them seen only once. Trimming shortened V by 2 bases and J by 1 base, and 10 bases separated the two germline ends. Germline V lookup: CDR1 SGHAT, CDR2 FQNNGV. The CDR3 runs 15 residues. The chain employs TRBV11-2 and TRBJ2-3; the D is unclear. This clonotype was sampled from a woman in her thirties with active or convalescent COVID-19. The sequenced material came from peripheral blood. In DNA, the CDR3 is TGTGCCAGCAGCTTAATCTATCCCCGCACAGATACGCAGTATTTT. Its translation is CASSLIYPRTDTQYF.